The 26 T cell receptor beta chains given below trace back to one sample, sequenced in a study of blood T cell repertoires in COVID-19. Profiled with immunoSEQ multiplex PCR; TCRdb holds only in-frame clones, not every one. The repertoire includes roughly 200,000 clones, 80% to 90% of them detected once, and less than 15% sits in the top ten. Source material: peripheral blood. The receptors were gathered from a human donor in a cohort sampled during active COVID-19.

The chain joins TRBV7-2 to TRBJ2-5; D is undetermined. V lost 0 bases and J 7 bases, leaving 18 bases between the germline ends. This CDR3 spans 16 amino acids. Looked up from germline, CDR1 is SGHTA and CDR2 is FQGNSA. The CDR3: CASSLALGLRLGTQYF. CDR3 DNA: TGTGCCAGCAGCTTAGCGCTTGGGTTGCGGTTAGGGACCCAGTACTTC. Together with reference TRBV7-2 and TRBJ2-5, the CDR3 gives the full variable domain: GAGVSQSPSNKVTEKGKDVELRCDPISGHTALYWYRQSLGQGLEFLIYFQGNSAPDKSGLPSDRFSAERTGGSVSTLTIQRTQQEDSAVYLCASSLALGLRLGTQYFGPGTRLLVL.

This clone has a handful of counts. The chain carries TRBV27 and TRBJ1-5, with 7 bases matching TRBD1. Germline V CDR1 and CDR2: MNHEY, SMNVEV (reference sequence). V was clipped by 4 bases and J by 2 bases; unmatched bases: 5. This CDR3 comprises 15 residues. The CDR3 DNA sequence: TGTGCCAGCAGTTCAAGGGGGCTCGGCAATCAGCCCCAGCATTTT. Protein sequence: CASSSRGLGNQPQHF.

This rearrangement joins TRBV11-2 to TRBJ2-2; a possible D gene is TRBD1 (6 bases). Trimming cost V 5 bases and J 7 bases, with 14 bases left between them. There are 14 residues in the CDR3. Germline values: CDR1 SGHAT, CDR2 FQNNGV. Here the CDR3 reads CASSPQGYGGELFF. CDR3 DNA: TGTGCCAGCAGCCCACAGGGTTATGGCGGGGAGCTGTTTTTT.

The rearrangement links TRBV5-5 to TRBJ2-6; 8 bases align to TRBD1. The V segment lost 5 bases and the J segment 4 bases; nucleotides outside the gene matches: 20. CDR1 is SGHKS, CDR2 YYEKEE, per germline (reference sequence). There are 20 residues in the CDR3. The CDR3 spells CASSLYPFFGQGEGANVLTF. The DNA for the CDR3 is TGTGCCAGCAGTCTTTACCCGTTCTTTGGACAGGGAGAAGGGGCCAACGTCCTGACTTTC.

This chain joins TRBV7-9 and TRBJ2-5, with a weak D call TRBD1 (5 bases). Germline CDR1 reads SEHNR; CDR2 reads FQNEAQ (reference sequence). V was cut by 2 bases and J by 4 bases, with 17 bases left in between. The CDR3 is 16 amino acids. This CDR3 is CASSLTGPLGGETQYF. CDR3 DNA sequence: TGTGCCAGCAGCTTAACAGGACCGTTGGGCGGAGAGACCCAGTACTTC.

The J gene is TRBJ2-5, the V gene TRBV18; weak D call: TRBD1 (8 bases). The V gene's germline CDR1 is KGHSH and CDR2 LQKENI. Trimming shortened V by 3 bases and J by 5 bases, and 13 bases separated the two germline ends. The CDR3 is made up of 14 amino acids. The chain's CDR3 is CASSPDRGGETQYF. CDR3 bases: TGTGCCAGCTCACCCGACAGGGGAGGGGAGACCCAGTACTTC.

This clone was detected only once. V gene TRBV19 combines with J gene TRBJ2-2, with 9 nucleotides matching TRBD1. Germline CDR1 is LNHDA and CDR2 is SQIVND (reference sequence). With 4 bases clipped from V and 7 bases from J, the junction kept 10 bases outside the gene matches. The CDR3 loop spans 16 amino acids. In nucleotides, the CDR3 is TGTGCCAGTAGTAGGACAGGGGCAACCTCAGGCGGGGAGCTGTTTTTT. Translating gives CASSRTGATSGGELFF.

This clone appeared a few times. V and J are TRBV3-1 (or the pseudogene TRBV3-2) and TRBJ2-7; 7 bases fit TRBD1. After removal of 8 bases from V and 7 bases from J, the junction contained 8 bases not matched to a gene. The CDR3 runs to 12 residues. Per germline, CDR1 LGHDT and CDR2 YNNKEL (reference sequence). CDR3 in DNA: TGTGCCAGCCAGGCAGGGGGTGGGGAGCAGTACTTC. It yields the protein CASQAGGGEQYF.

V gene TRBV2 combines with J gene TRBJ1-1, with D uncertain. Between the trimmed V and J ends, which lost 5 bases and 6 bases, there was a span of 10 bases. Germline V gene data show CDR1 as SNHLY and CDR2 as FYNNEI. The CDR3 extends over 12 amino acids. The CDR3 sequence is CASSNWPPEAFF. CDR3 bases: TGTGCCAGCAGTAATTGGCCGCCTGAAGCTTTCTTT. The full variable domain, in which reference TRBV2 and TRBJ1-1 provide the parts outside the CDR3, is EPEVTQTPSHQVTQMGQEVILRCVPISNHLYFYWYRQILGQKVEFLVSFYNNEISEKSEIFDDQFSVERPDGSNFTLKIRSTKLEDSAMYFCASSNWPPEAFFGQGTRLTVV.

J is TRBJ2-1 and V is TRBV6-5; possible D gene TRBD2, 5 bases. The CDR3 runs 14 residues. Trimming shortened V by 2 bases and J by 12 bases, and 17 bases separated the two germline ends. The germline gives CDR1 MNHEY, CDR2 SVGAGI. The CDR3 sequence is CASSYRGEGVRQFF. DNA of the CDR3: TGTGCCAGCAGTTACCGGGGTGAAGGAGTACGGCAGTTCTTC.

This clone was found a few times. The DNA for the CDR3 is TGTGCCAGCTCACCTGTGGACAGGGGCCACGAGCAGTACTTC. Its protein is CASSPVDRGHEQYF. The V and J genes are TRBV18 and TRBJ2-7; 9 nucleotides match TRBD1. Unmatched junction bases numbered 5, after V lost 3 bases and J lost 5 bases. The CDR3 totals 14 residues. Germline loops: CDR1 KGHSH, CDR2 LQKENI.

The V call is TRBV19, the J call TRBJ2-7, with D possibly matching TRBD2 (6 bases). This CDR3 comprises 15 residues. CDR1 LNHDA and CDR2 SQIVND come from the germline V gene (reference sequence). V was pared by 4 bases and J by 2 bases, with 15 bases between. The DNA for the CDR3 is TGTGCCAGTAGTACCCGGGACTCCGGGGCCTACGAGCAGTACTTC. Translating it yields CASSTRDSGAYEQYF.

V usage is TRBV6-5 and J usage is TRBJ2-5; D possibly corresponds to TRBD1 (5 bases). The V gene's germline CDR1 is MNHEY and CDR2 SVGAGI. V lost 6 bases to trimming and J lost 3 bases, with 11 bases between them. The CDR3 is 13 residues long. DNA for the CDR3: TGTGCCAGCAGCGCGATCAGGGAAGAGACCCAGTACTTC. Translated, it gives CASSAIREETQYF.

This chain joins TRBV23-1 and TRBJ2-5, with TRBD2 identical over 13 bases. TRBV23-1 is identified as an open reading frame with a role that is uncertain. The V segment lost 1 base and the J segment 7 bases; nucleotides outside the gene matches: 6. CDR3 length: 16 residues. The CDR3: CASSQWGRTSGRTQYF. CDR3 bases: TGCGCCAGCAGTCAATGGGGGAGGACTAGCGGGAGGACCCAGTACTTC.

For the CDR3, the DNA is TGTGCCAGCAGCTCTAGACTCGGGACTAGCGGGAGTGATACGCAGTATTTT. This sequence encodes CASSSRLGTSGSDTQYF. This chain connects TRBV7-9 to TRBJ2-3; 14 nucleotides agree with TRBD2. The V segment lost 4 bases and the J segment 6 bases; nucleotides outside the gene matches: 9. The CDR3 runs to 17 residues. Germline-derived CDR1 and CDR2 are SEHNR and FQNEAQ (reference sequence).

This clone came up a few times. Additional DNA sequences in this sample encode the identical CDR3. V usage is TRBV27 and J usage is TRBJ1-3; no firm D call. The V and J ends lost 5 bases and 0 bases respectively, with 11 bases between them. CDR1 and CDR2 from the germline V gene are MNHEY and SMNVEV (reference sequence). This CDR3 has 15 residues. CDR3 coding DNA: TGTGCCAGCAGTCCAGGCCGTAGCTCTGGAAACACCATATATTTT. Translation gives CASSPGRSSGNTIYF.

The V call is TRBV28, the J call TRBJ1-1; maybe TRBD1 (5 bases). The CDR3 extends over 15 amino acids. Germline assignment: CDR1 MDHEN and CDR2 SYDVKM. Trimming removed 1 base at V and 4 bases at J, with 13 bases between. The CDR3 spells CASSLLSQASTEAFF. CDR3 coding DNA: TGTGCCAGCAGTTTATTGTCACAGGCTAGCACTGAAGCTTTCTTT.

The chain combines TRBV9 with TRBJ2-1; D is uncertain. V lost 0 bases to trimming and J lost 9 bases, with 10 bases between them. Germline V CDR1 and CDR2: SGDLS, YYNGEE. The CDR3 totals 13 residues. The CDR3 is CASSVGPGFEQFF. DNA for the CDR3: TGTGCCAGCAGCGTAGGTCCCGGGTTTGAGCAGTTCTTC.

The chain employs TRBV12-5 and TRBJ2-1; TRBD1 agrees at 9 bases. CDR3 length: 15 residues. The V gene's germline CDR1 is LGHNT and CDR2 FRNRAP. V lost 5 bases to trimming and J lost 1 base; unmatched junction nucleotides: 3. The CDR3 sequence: CASGIGQGSYNEQFF. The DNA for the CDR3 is TGTGCTAGTGGTATCGGACAGGGGTCCTACAATGAGCAGTTCTTC. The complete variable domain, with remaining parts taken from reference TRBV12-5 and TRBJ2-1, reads DARVTQTPRHKVTEMGQEVTMRCQPILGHNTVFWYRQTMMQGLELLAYFRNRAPLDDSGMPKDRFSAEMPDATLATLKIQPSEPRDSAVYFCASGIGQGSYNEQFFGPGTRLTVL.

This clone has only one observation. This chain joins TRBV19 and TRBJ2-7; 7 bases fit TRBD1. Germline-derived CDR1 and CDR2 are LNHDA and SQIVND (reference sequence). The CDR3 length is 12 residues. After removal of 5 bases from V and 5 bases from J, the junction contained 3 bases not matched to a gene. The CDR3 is CASSDRAHEQYF. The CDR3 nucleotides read TGTGCCAGTAGTGACAGGGCCCACGAGCAGTACTTC.

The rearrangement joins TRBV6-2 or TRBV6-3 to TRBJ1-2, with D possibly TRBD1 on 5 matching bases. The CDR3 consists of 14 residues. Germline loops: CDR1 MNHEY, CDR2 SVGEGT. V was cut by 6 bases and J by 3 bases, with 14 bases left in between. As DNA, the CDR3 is TGTGCCAGCAGCAACGCGGGGCGCGACTATGGCTACACCTTC. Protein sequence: CASSNAGRDYGYTF.

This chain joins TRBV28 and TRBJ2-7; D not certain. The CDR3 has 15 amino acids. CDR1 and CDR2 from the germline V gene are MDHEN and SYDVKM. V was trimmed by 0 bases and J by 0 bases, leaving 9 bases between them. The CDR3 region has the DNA TGTGCCAGCAGTTTATGGGAGTCTAACTCCTACGAGCAGTACTTC. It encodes CASSLWESNSYEQYF.

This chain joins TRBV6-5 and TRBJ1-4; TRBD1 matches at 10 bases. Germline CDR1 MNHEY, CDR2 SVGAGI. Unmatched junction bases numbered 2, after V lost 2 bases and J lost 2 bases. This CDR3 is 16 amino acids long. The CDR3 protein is CASSYDRGHTNEKLFF. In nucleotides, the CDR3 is TGTGCCAGCAGTTACGACAGGGGGCATACTAATGAAAAACTGTTTTTT.

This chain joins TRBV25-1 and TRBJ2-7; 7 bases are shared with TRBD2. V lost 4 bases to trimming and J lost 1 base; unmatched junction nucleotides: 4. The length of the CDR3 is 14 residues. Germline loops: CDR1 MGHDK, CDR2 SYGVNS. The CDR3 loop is CASSVLGLSYEQYF. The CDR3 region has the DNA TGTGCCAGCAGTGTTTTGGGACTATCCTACGAGCAGTACTTC.

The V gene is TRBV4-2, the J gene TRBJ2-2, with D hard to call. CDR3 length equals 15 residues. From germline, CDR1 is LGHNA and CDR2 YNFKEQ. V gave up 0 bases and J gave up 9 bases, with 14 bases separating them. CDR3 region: CASSQDLRTHRELFF. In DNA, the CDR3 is TGTGCCAGCAGCCAAGATCTGAGAACCCACCGGGAGCTGTTTTTT.

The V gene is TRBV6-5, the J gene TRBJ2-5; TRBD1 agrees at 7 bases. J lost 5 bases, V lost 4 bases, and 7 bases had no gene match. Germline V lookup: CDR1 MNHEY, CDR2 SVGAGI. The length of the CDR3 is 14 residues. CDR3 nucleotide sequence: TGTGCCAGCAGTTCAACGGGACAGACGGAGACCCAGTACTTC. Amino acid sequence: CASSSTGQTETQYF.